One sample yielded the 20 T cell receptor beta chains listed below, sequenced in a study of T cells in tuberculosis. The method was immunoSEQ multiplex PCR; TCRdb's version includes in-frame clones alone and lacks a portion of them. Seen here are around 43,000 clones, 95% observed once, and the top ten hold about 3.7%. The sample was PBMCs. All receptors derive from a donor aged 10 to 29 with latent tuberculosis or without tuberculosis infection.

The gene calls are TRBV4-1 and TRBJ2-7; 12 bases align to TRBD1. There are 15 residues in the CDR3. CDR1 is MGHRA and CDR2 is YSYEKL in the germline V gene. V lost 4 bases to trimming and J lost 3 bases; unmatched junction nucleotides: 4. CDR3 nucleotide sequence: TGCGCCAGCAGCCGGGGGACAGGGGGCTTCTACGAGCAGTACTTC. Translation: CASSRGTGGFYEQYF.

V and J are TRBV6-1 and TRBJ2-3; 10 positions agree with TRBD2. CDR1 MNHNS and CDR2 SASEGT come from the germline V gene. V shed 5 bases and J 0 bases; nucleotides not matched to a gene: 2. This CDR3 is built from 15 residues. In DNA form, the CDR3 reads TGTGCCAGCAGTTCTAGCGGGGGAAGCACAGATACGCAGTATTTT. As protein: CASSSSGGSTDTQYF.

The J gene is TRBJ2-5, the V gene TRBV5-4; possible D gene TRBD1, 5 bases. This CDR3 is built from 13 residues. The V and J ends lost 6 bases and 3 bases respectively, with 12 bases between them. Per germline, CDR1 SGHNT and CDR2 YYREEE (reference sequence). This CDR3 is CASTPRQKETQYF. The CDR3 region has the DNA TGTGCCAGCACCCCAAGACAGAAAGAGACCCAGTACTTC.

This clone was found once. This chain connects TRBV27 to TRBJ1-1, with 7 bases that match TRBD1. V shed 3 bases and J 3 bases; nucleotides not matched to a gene: 4. The CDR3 extends over 14 amino acids. Germline V lookup: CDR1 MNHEY, CDR2 SMNVEV (reference sequence). Here the CDR3 DNA reads TGTGCCAGCAGTTTTGGAGGGGGCGACACTGAAGCTTTCTTT. It yields the protein CASSFGGGDTEAFF.

The chain uses TRBV7-9 and TRBJ1-1, with TRBD1 identical over 8 bases. The CDR3 covers 14 residues. The V and J ends lost 4 bases and 4 bases, in that order; junction bases with no gene match: 5. Germline CDR1 reads SEHNR; CDR2 reads FQNEAQ (reference sequence). CDR3 protein: CASSSYRGSTEAFF. The CDR3 DNA follows: TGTGCCAGCAGCTCCTACAGGGGGTCCACTGAAGCTTTCTTT.

This clone has only one observation. This sequence joins TRBV5-1 and TRBJ2-7, with D possibly TRBD1 on 6 matching bases. The CDR3 is made up of 15 amino acids. Germline V gene sequence: CDR1 SGHRS, CDR2 YFSETQ. V lost 1 base, J lost 3 bases, and 14 bases lay in between. CDR3 nucleotide sequence: TGCGCCAGCAGCTTGATCAGGGGTGGGAGCTACGAGCAGTACTTC. Encoded protein: CASSLIRGGSYEQYF.

The J gene is TRBJ2-1, the V gene TRBV15; 9 nucleotides line up with TRBD2. The junction had 14 bases not matched to a gene; V was cut back by 8 bases and J by 6 bases. In germline, CDR1 is LNHNV, CDR2 YYDKDF (reference sequence). The CDR3 is 16 residues long. The CDR3 DNA is TGTGCCACCGATAAAGTTGCGGGGGGGAACTCCAATGAGCAGTTCTTC. Protein product: CATDKVAGGNSNEQFF.

The rearrangement links TRBV29-1 to TRBJ1-1; D gene uncertain. There are 11 residues in the CDR3. Germline V gene sequence: CDR1 SQVTM, CDR2 ANQGSEA. With 8 bases removed from V and 4 bases from J, the gap between germline ends came to 11 bases. This chain's CDR3 is CSSFGGTEAFF. CDR3 bases: TGCAGCTCATTCGGCGGCACTGAAGCTTTCTTT.

This chain joins TRBV7-9 and TRBJ1-2, with D possibly matching TRBD1 (6 bases). The germline V gene has CDR1 SEHNR and CDR2 FQNEAQ (reference sequence). The CDR3 runs to 16 residues. The ends were cut back, 4 bases at V and 2 bases at J, with 17 bases in the middle. In DNA, the CDR3 is TGTGCCAGCAGCTCAAAGACACAGGGCGGGAACTATGGCTACACCTTC. Protein: CASSSKTQGGNYGYTF.

This clone was found once. The gene calls are TRBV19 and TRBJ1-2; tentatively, D is TRBD1 (6 bases). The CDR3 contains 13 residues. The V gene's germline CDR1 is LNHDA and CDR2 SQIVND (reference sequence). Trimming removed 4 bases at V and 2 bases at J, with 8 bases between. CDR3 DNA: TGTGCCAGTAGTAACAGGGAGAACTATGGCTACACCTTC. Residues: CASSNRENYGYTF.

Of note for this clone: Sequence at one end of the junction differs from germline and may be a read error. The chain has TRBV2 and TRBJ1-6, with D possibly matching TRBD1 (5 bases). The CDR3 consists of 16 residues. Per the germline V gene, CDR1 is SNHLY and CDR2 is FYNNEI. CDR3 nucleotides: TGTGCCAGCAGTGTGGAGGGGCCCTCCAATAATTCACCCCTCCACTTT. This codes for CASSVEGPSNNSPLHF. Drawing the rest from reference TRBV2 and TRBJ1-6, the complete variable domain is EPEVTQTPSHQVTQMGQEVILRCVPISNHLYFYWYRQILGQKVEFLVSFYNNEISEKSEIFDDQFSVERPDGSNFTLKIRSTKLEDSAMYFCASSVEGPSNNSPLHFGNGTRLTVT.

V gene TRBV12-5 combines with J gene TRBJ2-3; D is unclear. CDR3 size: 16 residues. The germline V gene has CDR1 LGHNT and CDR2 FRNRAP. Trimming removed 0 bases at V and 0 bases at J, with 10 bases between. The CDR3 sequence is CASGLVSVFSTDTQYF. In DNA form, the CDR3 reads TGTGCTAGTGGTTTGGTATCCGTTTTTAGCACAGATACGCAGTATTTT.

The rearrangement joins TRBV7-6 to TRBJ2-7; 11 bases map to TRBD2. The J segment lost 0 bases and the V segment lost 1 base, leaving 8 bases of the junction unmatched. The CDR3 has 18 residues. From germline, CDR1 is SGHVS and CDR2 FNYEAQ. The CDR3 region is CASSLGASGGPSSYEQYF. CDR3 DNA sequence: TGTGCCAGCAGCTTAGGGGCTAGCGGGGGGCCGAGCTCCTACGAGCAGTACTTC. The full variable domain, in which reference TRBV7-6 and TRBJ2-7 provide the parts outside the CDR3, is GAGVSQSPRYKVTKRGQDVALRCDPISGHVSLYWYRQALGQGPEFLTYFNYEAQQDKSGLPNDRFSAERPEGSISTLTIQRTEQRDSAMYRCASSLGASGGPSSYEQYFGPGTRLTVT.

The chain has TRBV11-3 and TRBJ1-2, with TRBD1 matching 8 bases. The CDR3 contains 18 residues. Germline V gene lookup returns CDR1 SGHNT and CDR2 YENEEA. J gave up 0 bases and V 5 bases, and 14 bases lay outside the gene matches. In DNA form, the CDR3 reads TGTGCCAGCAGCAACCGGACAGGGAGAGGGGATACTAACTATGGCTACACCTTC. Residues: CASSNRTGRGDTNYGYTF.

This chain joins TRBV29-1 and TRBJ2-7; tentatively, D is TRBD2 (6 bases). The CDR3 has 13 residues. Trimming removed 4 bases from V and 5 bases from J, with 15 bases in between. The germline gives CDR1 SQVTM, CDR2 ANQGSEA. This CDR3 is CSVARGGSHEQYF. The CDR3 DNA reads TGCAGCGTTGCGAGGGGAGGATCCCACGAGCAGTACTTC.

The chain links TRBV18 to TRBJ1-4; TRBD1 matches 10 bases. This CDR3 spans 17 amino acids. The ends lost 3 bases at V and 3 bases at J; junction bases unmatched: 7. Germline assignment: CDR1 KGHSH and CDR2 LQKENI. The chain's CDR3 is CASSPRQGAPANEKLFF. CDR3 nucleotide sequence: TGTGCCAGCTCACCGAGACAGGGGGCGCCGGCTAATGAAAAACTGTTTTTT. Complete variable domain (other parts from reference TRBV18 and TRBJ1-4): NAGVMQNPRHLVRRRGQEARLRCSPMKGHSHVYWYRQLPEEGLKFMVYLQKENIIDESGMPKERFSAEFPKEGPSILRIQQVVRGDSAAYFCASSPRQGAPANEKLFFGSGTQLSVL.

The chain carries TRBV6-5 and TRBJ1-1, with 7 bases that match TRBD1. Germline V lookup: CDR1 MNHEY, CDR2 SVGAGI. The CDR3 totals 16 residues. V shed 0 bases, J shed 3 bases, and the junction held 7 bases outside the gene matches. The DNA of the CDR3 is TGTGCCAGCAGTTACTCAGAACCGACAGGGTACACTGAAGCTTTCTTT. Protein: CASSYSEPTGYTEAFF.

The CDR3 sequence: CASSLVRDSRSGANVLTF. The CDR3 region has the DNA TGTGCCAGCAGCTTAGTTAGGGACAGCCGCTCTGGGGCCAACGTCCTGACTTTC. J is TRBJ2-6 and V is TRBV5-8; 7 nucleotides match TRBD1. Germline CDR1 is SGHTS and CDR2 is YDEGEE. J gave up 0 bases and V 2 bases, and 8 bases lay outside the gene matches. This CDR3 spans 18 amino acids.

This clone was recorded once. CDR3 DNA: TGTGCCAGCAGTTTAGCGGTTCTGGGCGGGTTCAGCTATGGCTACACCTTC. Its protein is CASSLAVLGGFSYGYTF. The gene calls are TRBV28 and TRBJ1-2; D ambiguous. The germline V and J ends were trimmed by 2 bases and 4 bases, with 20 bases remaining between them. Germline V gene lookup returns CDR1 MDHEN and CDR2 SYDVKM. This CDR3 has 17 residues.

This clone was observed once. The rearrangement joins TRBV30 to TRBJ1-2, with D possibly TRBD1 on 5 matching bases. The CDR3 has 14 amino acids. CDR1 and CDR2 from the germline V gene are GTSNPN and SVGIG (reference sequence). V shed 0 bases and J shed 2 bases, with 10 bases lying between them. The CDR3 loop reads CAWSVRAVNYGYTF. As DNA, the CDR3 is TGTGCCTGGAGTGTCAGGGCCGTCAACTATGGCTACACCTTC.